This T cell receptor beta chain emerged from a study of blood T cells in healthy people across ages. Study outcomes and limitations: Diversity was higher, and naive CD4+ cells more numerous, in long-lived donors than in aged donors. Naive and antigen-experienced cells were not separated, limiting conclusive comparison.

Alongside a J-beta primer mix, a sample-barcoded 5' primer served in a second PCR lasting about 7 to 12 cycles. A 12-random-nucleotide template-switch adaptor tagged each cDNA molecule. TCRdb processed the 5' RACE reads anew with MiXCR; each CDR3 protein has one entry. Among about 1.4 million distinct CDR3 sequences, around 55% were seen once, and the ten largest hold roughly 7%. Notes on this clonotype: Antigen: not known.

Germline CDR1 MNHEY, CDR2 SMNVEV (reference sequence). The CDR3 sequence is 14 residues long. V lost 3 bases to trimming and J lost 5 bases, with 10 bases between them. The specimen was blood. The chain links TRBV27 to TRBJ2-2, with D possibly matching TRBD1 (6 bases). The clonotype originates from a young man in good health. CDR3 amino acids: CASSLQGRTGELFF. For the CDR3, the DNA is TGTGCCAGCAGTTTGCAGGGGCGAACCGGGGAGCTGTTTTTT.